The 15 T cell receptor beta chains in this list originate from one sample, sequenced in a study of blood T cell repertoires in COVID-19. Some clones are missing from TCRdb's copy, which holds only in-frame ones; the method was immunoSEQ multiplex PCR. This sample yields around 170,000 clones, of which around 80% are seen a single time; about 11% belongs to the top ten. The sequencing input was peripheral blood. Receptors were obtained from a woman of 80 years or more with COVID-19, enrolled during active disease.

The CDR3 is CASSQDQGHRLNSPLHF. The CDR3 nucleotides read TGTGCCAGCAGCCAAGATCAGGGGCACAGACTCAATTCACCCCTCCACTTT. The chain is built from TRBV4-2 and TRBJ1-6; maybe TRBD1 (6 bases). The germline gives CDR1 LGHNA, CDR2 YNFKEQ. This CDR3 spans 17 amino acids. V shed 0 bases and J shed 7 bases, with 16 bases lying between them.

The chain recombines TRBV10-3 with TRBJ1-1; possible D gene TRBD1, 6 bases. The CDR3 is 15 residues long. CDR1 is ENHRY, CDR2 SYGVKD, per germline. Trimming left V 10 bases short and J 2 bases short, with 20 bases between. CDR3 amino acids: CATNTGSGRNTEAFF. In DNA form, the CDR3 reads TGTGCCACGAACACAGGGTCCGGTCGAAACACTGAAGCTTTCTTT.

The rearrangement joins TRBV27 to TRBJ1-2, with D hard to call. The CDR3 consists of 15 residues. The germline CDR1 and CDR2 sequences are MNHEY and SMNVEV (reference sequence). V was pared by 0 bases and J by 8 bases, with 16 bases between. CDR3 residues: CASSLSATDTRGYTF. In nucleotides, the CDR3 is TGTGCCAGCAGTTTATCGGCCACCGACACCCGCGGCTACACCTTC.

In DNA form, the CDR3 reads TGTGCCAGCAGCCCTCTGGGAGGAGTGAACACTGAAGCTTTCTTT. As protein: CASSPLGGVNTEAFF. This chain joins TRBV7-9 and TRBJ1-1; D gene uncertain. Germline V CDR1 and CDR2: SEHNR, FQNEAQ (reference sequence). V was cut by 5 bases and J by 0 bases, with 13 bases left in between. The CDR3 spans 15 residues.

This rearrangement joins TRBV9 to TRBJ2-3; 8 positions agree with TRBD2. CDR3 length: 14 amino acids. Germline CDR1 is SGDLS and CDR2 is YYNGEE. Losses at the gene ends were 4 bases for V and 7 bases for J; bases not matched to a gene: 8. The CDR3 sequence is CASSSGGDYYTQYF. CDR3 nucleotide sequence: TGTGCCAGCAGCTCGGGGGGGGACTATTATACGCAGTATTTT. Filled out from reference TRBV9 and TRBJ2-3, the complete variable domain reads DSGVTQTPKHLITATGQRVTLRCSPRSGDLSVYWYQQSLDQGLQFLIQYYNGEERAKGNILERFSAQQFPDLHSELNLSSLELGDSALYFCASSSGGDYYTQYFGPGTRLTVL.

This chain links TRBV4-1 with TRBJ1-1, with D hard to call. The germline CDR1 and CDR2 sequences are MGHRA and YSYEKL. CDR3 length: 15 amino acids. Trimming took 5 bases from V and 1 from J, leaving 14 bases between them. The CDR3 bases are TGCGCCAGCAGCACCTTAAGGAGAGGGAACACTGAAGCTTTCTTT. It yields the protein CASSTLRRGNTEAFF.

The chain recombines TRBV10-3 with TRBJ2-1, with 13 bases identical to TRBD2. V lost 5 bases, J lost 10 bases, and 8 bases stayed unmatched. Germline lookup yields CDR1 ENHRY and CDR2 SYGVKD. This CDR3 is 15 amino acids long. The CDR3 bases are TGTGCCATCAGTAGACTAGCGGGGGGCCAACTCGAGCAGTTCTTC. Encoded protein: CAISRLAGGQLEQFF.

Here the CDR3 DNA reads TGTGCCACCAGTGATGTAGGGACAGGACTTCTCTACGAGCAGTACTTC. Translation gives CATSDVGTGLLYEQYF. This rearrangement joins TRBV24-1 to TRBJ2-7; 8 bases align to TRBD1. V lost 3 bases to trimming and J lost 3 bases; unmatched junction nucleotides: 9. CDR3 length: 16 residues. Germline V gene lookup returns CDR1 KGHDR and CDR2 SFDVKD.

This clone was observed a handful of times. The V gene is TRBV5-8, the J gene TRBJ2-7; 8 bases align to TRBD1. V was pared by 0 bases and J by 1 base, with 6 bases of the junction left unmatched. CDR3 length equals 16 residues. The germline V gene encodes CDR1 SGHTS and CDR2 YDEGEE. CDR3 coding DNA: TGTGCCAGCAGCTTGGGGCAGGGGGCCTTTTCCTACGAGCAGTACTTC. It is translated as CASSLGQGAFSYEQYF.

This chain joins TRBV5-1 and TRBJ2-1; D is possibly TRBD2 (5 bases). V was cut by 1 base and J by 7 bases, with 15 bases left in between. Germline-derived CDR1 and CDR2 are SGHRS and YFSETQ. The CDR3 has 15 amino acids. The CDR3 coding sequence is TGCGCCAGCAGCTTGATGGCTAGAGGAGGAAATGAGCAGTTCTTC. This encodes CASSLMARGGNEQFF.

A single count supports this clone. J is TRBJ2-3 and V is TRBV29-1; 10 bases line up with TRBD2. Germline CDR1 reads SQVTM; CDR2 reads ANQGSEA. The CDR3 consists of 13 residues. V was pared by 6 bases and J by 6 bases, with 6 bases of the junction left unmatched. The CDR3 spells CSVLAGGSDTQYF. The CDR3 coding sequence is TGCAGCGTCTTAGCGGGGGGTTCTGATACGCAGTATTTT.

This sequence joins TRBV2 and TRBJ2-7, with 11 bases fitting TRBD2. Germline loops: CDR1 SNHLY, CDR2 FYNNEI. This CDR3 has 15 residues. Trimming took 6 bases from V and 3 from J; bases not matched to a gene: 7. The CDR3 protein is CASRTGTSGYYEQYF. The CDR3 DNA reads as TGTGCCAGCAGGACCGGGACTAGCGGTTACTACGAGCAGTACTTC.

The CDR3: CASSLRDFSYEQYF. The CDR3 nucleotides are TGTGCCAGCAGCTTACGGGACTTCTCCTACGAGCAGTACTTC. The J gene is TRBJ2-7, the V gene TRBV13; D possibly corresponds to TRBD2 (6 bases). Germline loops: CDR1 PRHDT, CDR2 FYEKMQ (reference sequence). CDR3 length: 14 amino acids. Trimming took 2 bases from V and 0 from J, leaving 8 bases between them.

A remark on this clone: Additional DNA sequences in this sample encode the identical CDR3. The CDR3 reads CASSPGTGPYEQYF. In DNA, the CDR3 is TGTGCCAGCTCACCAGGGACAGGCCCCTACGAGCAGTACTTC. The chain combines TRBV18 with TRBJ2-7, with 8 positions matching TRBD1. This CDR3 has 14 residues. Unmatched junction bases numbered 2, after V lost 2 bases and J lost 2 bases. Looked up from germline, CDR1 is KGHSH and CDR2 is LQKENI.

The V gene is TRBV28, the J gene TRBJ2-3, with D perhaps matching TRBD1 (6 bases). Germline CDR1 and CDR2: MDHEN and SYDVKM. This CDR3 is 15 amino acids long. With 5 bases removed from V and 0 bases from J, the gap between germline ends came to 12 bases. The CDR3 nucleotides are TGTGCCAGCAGTCTAGGGGGTTCTAGCACAGATACGCAGTATTTT. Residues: CASSLGGSSTDTQYF.